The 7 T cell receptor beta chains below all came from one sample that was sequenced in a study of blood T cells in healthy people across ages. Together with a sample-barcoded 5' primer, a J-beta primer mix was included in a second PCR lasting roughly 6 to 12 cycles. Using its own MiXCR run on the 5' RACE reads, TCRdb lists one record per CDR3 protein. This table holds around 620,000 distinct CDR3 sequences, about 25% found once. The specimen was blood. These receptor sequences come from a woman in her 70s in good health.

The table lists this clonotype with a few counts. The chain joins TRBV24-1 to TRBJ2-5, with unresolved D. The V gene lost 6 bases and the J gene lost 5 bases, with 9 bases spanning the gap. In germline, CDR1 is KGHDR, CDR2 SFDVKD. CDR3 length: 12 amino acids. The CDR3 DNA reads TGTGCCACCAGTCGCCCTGGGGAGACCCAGTACTTC. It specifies CATSRPGETQYF.

The CDR3 sequence is CSALSRQGAGQPQHF. CDR3 nucleotides: TGCAGTGCTCTCTCCCGGCAGGGGGCCGGGCAGCCCCAGCATTTT. The V and J genes are TRBV20-1 and TRBJ1-5, with 8 nucleotides matching TRBD1. This CDR3 comprises 15 residues. V trimming: 5 bases; J trimming: 7 bases; junction bases outside the gene matches: 13. From germline, CDR1 is DFQATT and CDR2 SNEGSKA (reference sequence).

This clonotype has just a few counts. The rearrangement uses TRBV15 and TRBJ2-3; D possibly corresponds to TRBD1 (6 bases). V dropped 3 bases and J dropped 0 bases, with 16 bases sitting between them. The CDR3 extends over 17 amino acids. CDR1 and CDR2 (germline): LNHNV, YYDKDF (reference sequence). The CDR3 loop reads CATSRTTGQPSTDTQYF. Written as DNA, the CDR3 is TGTGCCACCAGCAGGACGACGGGACAACCAAGCACAGATACGCAGTATTTT.

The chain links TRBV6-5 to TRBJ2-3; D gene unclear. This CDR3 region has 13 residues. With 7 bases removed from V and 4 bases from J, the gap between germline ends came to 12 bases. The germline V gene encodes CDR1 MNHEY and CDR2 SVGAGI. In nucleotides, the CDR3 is TGTGCCAGCAAGAAGTTATCCTCAGATACGCAGTATTTT. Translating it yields CASKKLSSDTQYF.

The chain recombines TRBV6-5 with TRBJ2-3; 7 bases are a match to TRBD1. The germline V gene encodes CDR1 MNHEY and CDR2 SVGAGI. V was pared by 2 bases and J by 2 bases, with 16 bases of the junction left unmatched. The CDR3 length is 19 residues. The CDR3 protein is CASSYLQSRPGQPTDTQYF. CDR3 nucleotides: TGTGCCAGCAGTTACCTCCAATCAAGACCGGGACAGCCCACAGATACGCAGTATTTT.

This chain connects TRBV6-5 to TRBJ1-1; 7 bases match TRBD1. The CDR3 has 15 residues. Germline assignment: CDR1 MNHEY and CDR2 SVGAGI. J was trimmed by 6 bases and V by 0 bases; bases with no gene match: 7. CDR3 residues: CASSYSIQGKAEAFF. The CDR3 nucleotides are TGTGCCAGCAGTTACTCGATACAGGGGAAGGCTGAAGCTTTCTTT.

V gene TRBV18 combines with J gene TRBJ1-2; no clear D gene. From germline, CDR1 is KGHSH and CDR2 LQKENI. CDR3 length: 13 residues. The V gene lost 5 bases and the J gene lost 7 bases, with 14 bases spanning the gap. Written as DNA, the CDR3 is TGTGCCAGCTCAGTTGGATTCGACGGTGGCTACACCTTC. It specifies CASSVGFDGGYTF.